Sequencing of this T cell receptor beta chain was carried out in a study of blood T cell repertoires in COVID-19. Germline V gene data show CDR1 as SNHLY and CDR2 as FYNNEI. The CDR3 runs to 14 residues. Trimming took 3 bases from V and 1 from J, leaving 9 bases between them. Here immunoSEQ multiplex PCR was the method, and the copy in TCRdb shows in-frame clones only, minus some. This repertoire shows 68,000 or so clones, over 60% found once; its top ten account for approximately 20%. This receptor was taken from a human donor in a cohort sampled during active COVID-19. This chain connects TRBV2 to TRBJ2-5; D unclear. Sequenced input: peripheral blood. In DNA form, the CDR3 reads TGTGCCAGCAGTGAGTCGCCCAGCCAAGAGACCCAGTACTTC. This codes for CASSESPSQETQYF.